A single sample gave rise to the 22 T cell receptor beta chains below, sequenced in a study of cytomegalovirus exposure and HLA in healthy donors. Amplification used 60 Vbeta primers and 13 Jbeta primers. Here immunoSEQ multiplex PCR was the method, and the copy in TCRdb shows in-frame clones only, minus some. The sample includes over 75,000 clones, about 67% seen only once; the top ten take approximately 2.3%. Sample: PBMCs. These receptors originate from a man aged 25 to 40 in good health and CMV-seronegative.

Only a few counts were recorded for this clone. The chain recombines TRBV4-2 with TRBJ1-3; TRBD1 matches at 7 bases. Losses at the gene ends were 4 bases for V and 3 bases for J; bases not matched to a gene: 12. Germline CDR1 and CDR2: LGHNA and YNFKEQ. The CDR3 has 17 amino acids. CDR3 region: CASSLSGVTGNGNTIYF. CDR3 in DNA: TGTGCCAGCAGCCTATCCGGGGTGACAGGGAATGGAAACACCATATATTTT.

This chain links TRBV15 with TRBJ1-4, with no clear D. CDR1 is LNHNV, CDR2 YYDKDF, per germline (reference sequence). V dropped 3 bases and J dropped 5 bases, with 13 bases sitting between them. This CDR3 has 15 amino acids. The CDR3 spells CATSRDSLGNEKLFF. CDR3 sequence (DNA): TGTGCCACCAGCAGGGACTCCCTGGGGAATGAAAAACTGTTTTTT. Complete variable domain (other parts from reference TRBV15 and TRBJ1-4): DAMVIQNPRYQVTQFGKPVTLSCSQTLNHNVMYWYQQKSSQAPKLLFHYYDKDFNNEADTPDNFQSRRPNTSFCFLDIRSPGLGDTAMYLCATSRDSLGNEKLFFGSGTQLSVL.

V gene TRBV15 combines with J gene TRBJ2-7; D call uncertain. Germline CDR1 LNHNV, CDR2 YYDKDF (reference sequence). This CDR3 has 13 amino acids. V dropped 2 bases and J dropped 5 bases, with 10 bases sitting between them. The CDR3 nucleotides read TGTGCCACCAGCAGAACAGTTTCCAACGAGCAGTACTTC. Protein: CATSRTVSNEQYF. Full variable domain (remainder filled in from reference TRBV15 and TRBJ2-7): DAMVIQNPRYQVTQFGKPVTLSCSQTLNHNVMYWYQQKSSQAPKLLFHYYDKDFNNEADTPDNFQSRRPNTSFCFLDIRSPGLGDTAMYLCATSRTVSNEQYFGPGTRLTVT.

The V and J genes are TRBV2 and TRBJ2-3; D might be TRBD2 (5 bases). Trimming took 4 bases from V and 6 from J, leaving 20 bases between them. Germline lookup yields CDR1 SNHLY and CDR2 FYNNEI. This CDR3 has 16 residues. The CDR3 bases are TGTGCCAGCAGTGGCCGGGCCAGGACTCTACGCGATACGCAGTATTTT. Its translation: CASSGRARTLRDTQYF.

The chain recombines TRBV27 with TRBJ2-7, with 8 bases identical to TRBD1. Germline V CDR1 and CDR2: MNHEY, SMNVEV (reference sequence). The CDR3 is 14 residues long. The ends lost 5 bases at V and 5 bases at J; junction bases unmatched: 8. The CDR3 reads CASSTGGEFHEQYF. The CDR3, as DNA: TGTGCCAGCAGTACAGGGGGAGAGTTTCACGAGCAGTACTTC.

This clone occurred once. The CDR3 protein is CATSRGQSYGYTF. The CDR3 DNA sequence: TGTGCCACCAGTCGGGGACAGAGCTATGGCTACACCTTC. This chain links TRBV15 with TRBJ1-2; 7 positions match TRBD1. CDR3 length: 13 amino acids. V shed 6 bases, J shed 4 bases, and the junction held 5 bases outside the gene matches. CDR1 and CDR2 (germline): LNHNV, YYDKDF (reference sequence).

On this clone itself: Mismatch with germline at one junction end may stem from a read error. The chain combines TRBV2 with TRBJ1-5; a possible D gene is TRBD1 (5 bases). Per germline, CDR1 SNHLY and CDR2 FYNNEI. The length of the CDR3 is 15 residues. The CDR3 loop is CPSSDVRQRNQPQHF. DNA of the CDR3: TGTCCCAGCAGCGACGTACGACAGCGTAATCAGCCCCAGCATTTT.

This clone turned up a few times. The chain recombines TRBV27 with TRBJ2-7; 9 nucleotides line up with TRBD1. The J segment lost 6 bases and the V segment lost 3 bases, leaving 9 bases of the junction unmatched. The CDR3 is 15 residues long. CDR1 and CDR2 from the germline V gene are MNHEY and SMNVEV (reference sequence). This chain's CDR3 is CASSFTGTGYSEQYF. The DNA for the CDR3 is TGTGCCAGCAGTTTCACCGGGACAGGGTATAGCGAGCAGTACTTC.

The chain has TRBV30 and TRBJ1-2, with D possibly being TRBD1 (5 bases). This CDR3 contains 12 residues. V was trimmed by 4 bases and J by 4 bases, leaving 10 bases between them. The V gene's germline CDR1 is GTSNPN and CDR2 SVGIG (reference sequence). The CDR3 bases are TGTGCCTGGACCAGGGTTTTCTATGGCTACACCTTC. This codes for CAWTRVFYGYTF. Using reference TRBV30 and TRBJ1-2 for the parts outside the CDR3, the full variable domain is SQTIHQWPATLVQPVGSPLSLECTVEGTSNPNLYWYRQAAGRGLQLLFYSVGIGQISSEVPQNLSASRPQDRQFILSSKKLLLSDSGFYLCAWTRVFYGYTFGSGTRLTVV.

This chain joins TRBV19 and TRBJ1-4; D possibly corresponds to TRBD1 (6 bases). Per the germline V gene, CDR1 is LNHDA and CDR2 is SQIVND (reference sequence). The CDR3 is made up of 16 amino acids. The V end was cut by 7 bases, the J end by 1 base, with 16 bases between. In nucleotides, the CDR3 is TGTGCCAGTATGGACCCCAGGGGCGAAACTAATGAAAAACTGTTTTTT. It is translated as CASMDPRGETNEKLFF.

The rearrangement links TRBV4-3 to TRBJ1-1; possible D gene TRBD1, 6 bases. Germline values: CDR1 LGHNA, CDR2 YSLEER. The CDR3 sequence is 15 residues long. Trimming took 6 bases from V and 2 from J, leaving 16 bases between them. The CDR3 DNA reads as TGCGCCAGCAGAGTTTGGGGACAAATTAACACTGAAGCTTTCTTT. Residues: CASRVWGQINTEAFF.

This rearrangement joins TRBV10-3 to TRBJ1-5; D possibly corresponds to TRBD1 (5 bases). Trimming shortened V by 0 bases and J by 6 bases, and 9 bases separated the two germline ends. This CDR3 is 14 amino acids long. Germline CDR1 ENHRY, CDR2 SYGVKD. CDR3 residues: CAISESGGVQPQHF. The CDR3 bases are TGTGCCATCAGTGAGTCGGGAGGGGTTCAGCCCCAGCATTTT.

CDR3 in DNA: TGTGCCAGCAGTTACGGGGGTGGGCCTGAAGCTTTCTTT. Protein product: CASSYGGGPEAFF. The gene calls are TRBV27 and TRBJ1-1; possible D gene TRBD1, 5 bases. Trimming shortened V by 4 bases and J by 6 bases, and 12 bases separated the two germline ends. The CDR3 is 13 residues long. Looked up from germline, CDR1 is MNHEY and CDR2 is SMNVEV (reference sequence).

The rearrangement uses TRBV5-1 and TRBJ1-2, with 9 nucleotides matching TRBD1. The CDR3 contains 15 residues. The germline V gene has CDR1 SGHRS and CDR2 YFSETQ. V trimming: 0 bases; J trimming: 8 bases; junction bases outside the gene matches: 8. This CDR3 is CASSLAAGQGGGYTF. In nucleotides, the CDR3 is TGCGCCAGCAGCTTGGCCGCGGGACAGGGAGGAGGCTACACCTTC.

The rearrangement joins TRBV6-1 to TRBJ2-7; D is undetermined. Trimming removed 0 bases from V and 3 bases from J, with 9 bases in between. Germline CDR1 is MNHNS and CDR2 is SASEGT. CDR3 length: 14 amino acids. The chain's CDR3 is CASSEAQTGYEQYF. CDR3 nucleotide sequence: TGTGCCAGCAGTGAAGCCCAGACTGGCTACGAGCAGTACTTC.

CDR3 bases: TGTGCCAGCAGTGAAGGGGGCAGCTACCTATCTAGCACAGATACGCAGTATTTT. Its protein is CASSEGGSYLSSTDTQYF. The chain has TRBV6-1 and TRBJ2-3, with a tentative D call TRBD1 (5 bases). Between the trimmed V and J ends, which lost 1 base and 0 bases, there was a span of 17 bases. CDR3 length equals 18 residues. Looked up from germline, CDR1 is MNHNS and CDR2 is SASEGT.

This chain links TRBV2 with TRBJ2-1; D uncertain. V was pared by 11 bases and J by 8 bases, with 16 bases between. Germline CDR1 reads SNHLY; CDR2 reads FYNNEI. This CDR3 spans 12 amino acids. CDR3 nucleotides: TGTGCCGTACAGACCATGGGCGATGAGCAGTTCTTC. Protein sequence: CAVQTMGDEQFF.

The chain combines TRBV15 with TRBJ1-1; D gene uncertain. The CDR3 spans 15 residues. V lost 2 bases and J lost 0, with 10 bases in between. Germline CDR1 is LNHNV and CDR2 is YYDKDF (reference sequence). The CDR3 is CATSRSLGLNTEAFF. The CDR3 DNA sequence: TGTGCCACCAGCAGATCCCTCGGTCTGAACACTGAAGCTTTCTTT.

The CDR3, as DNA: TGCGCCAGCAGCCTGGGGGGACTGAGACAGGGGGCAGGGGGTGAAGCTTTCTTT. Residues: CASSLGGLRQGAGGEAFF. The rearrangement links TRBV4-1 to TRBJ1-1; 10 bases fit TRBD1. J gave up 7 bases and V 4 bases, and 18 bases lay outside the gene matches. From germline, CDR1 is MGHRA and CDR2 YSYEKL. The CDR3 contains 18 residues.

The chain is built from TRBV6-1 and TRBJ2-3; D unresolved. Germline CDR1 MNHNS, CDR2 SASEGT. V lost 3 bases, J lost 5 bases, and 9 bases lay in between. The CDR3 spans 13 residues. CDR3 residues: CASSESPGDTQYF. The CDR3 DNA sequence: TGTGCCAGCAGTGAGTCACCGGGAGATACGCAGTATTTT.

The gene calls are TRBV10-3 and TRBJ1-3; unclear D gene. This CDR3 contains 12 residues. CDR1 is ENHRY, CDR2 SYGVKD, per germline. The V end was cut by 8 bases, the J end by 2 bases, with 7 bases between. The CDR3 DNA sequence: TGTGCCATCTGGGCGCCTGGAAACACCATATATTTT. Amino acids: CAIWAPGNTIYF.

V and J are TRBV7-6 and TRBJ2-5; TRBD2 agrees at 7 bases. V trimming: 5 bases; J trimming: 5 bases; junction bases outside the gene matches: 5. The CDR3 has 13 amino acids. Germline CDR1 reads SGHVS; CDR2 reads FNYEAQ. CDR3 sequence reads: CASSPGGRETQYF. The CDR3 DNA reads as TGTGCCAGCAGCCCCGGGGGGAGGGAGACCCAGTACTTC.